This T cell receptor (beta chain) appears in the sequencing data of a study of cytomegalovirus exposure and HLA in healthy donors. PCR primers comprised 60 Vbeta and 13 Jbeta primers. The protocol was immunoSEQ multiplex PCR, while the TCRdb copy is restricted to in-frame clones and leaves out a portion. The sample contains approximately 150,000 clones, roughly 79% of which appear only once. Note on this clone: Its antigen is still unknown.

Points from the study as a whole: Highly shared variants forming one cluster were likely a sequencing artifact. TCR beta chains numbering some 150 were designated cytomegalovirus-associated. In vitro data verified three CMV-associated chains as specific for CMV antigens. Using a false discovery rate of 0.05, a later analysis showed that 15,000 to 20,000 TCR beta sequences were associated with HLA alleles.

CDR1 and CDR2 (germline): KGHSH, LQKENI. V dropped 2 bases and J dropped 0; count of bases not matched to a gene: 8. This CDR3 is 17 amino acids long. Source material: PBMCs. This clonotype was obtained from a male donor in good health and CMV-seropositive. V usage is TRBV18 and J usage is TRBJ2-3; 7 bases are shared with TRBD2. CDR3 protein: CASSPVFGRGSTDTQYF. In DNA, the CDR3 is TGTGCCAGCTCACCAGTCTTCGGGCGGGGGAGCACAGATACGCAGTATTTT. The whole variable domain, remainder taken from reference TRBV18 and TRBJ2-3, is NAGVMQNPRHLVRRRGQEARLRCSPMKGHSHVYWYRQLPEEGLKFMVYLQKENIIDESGMPKERFSAEFPKEGPSILRIQQVVRGDSAAYFCASSPVFGRGSTDTQYFGPGTRLTVL.